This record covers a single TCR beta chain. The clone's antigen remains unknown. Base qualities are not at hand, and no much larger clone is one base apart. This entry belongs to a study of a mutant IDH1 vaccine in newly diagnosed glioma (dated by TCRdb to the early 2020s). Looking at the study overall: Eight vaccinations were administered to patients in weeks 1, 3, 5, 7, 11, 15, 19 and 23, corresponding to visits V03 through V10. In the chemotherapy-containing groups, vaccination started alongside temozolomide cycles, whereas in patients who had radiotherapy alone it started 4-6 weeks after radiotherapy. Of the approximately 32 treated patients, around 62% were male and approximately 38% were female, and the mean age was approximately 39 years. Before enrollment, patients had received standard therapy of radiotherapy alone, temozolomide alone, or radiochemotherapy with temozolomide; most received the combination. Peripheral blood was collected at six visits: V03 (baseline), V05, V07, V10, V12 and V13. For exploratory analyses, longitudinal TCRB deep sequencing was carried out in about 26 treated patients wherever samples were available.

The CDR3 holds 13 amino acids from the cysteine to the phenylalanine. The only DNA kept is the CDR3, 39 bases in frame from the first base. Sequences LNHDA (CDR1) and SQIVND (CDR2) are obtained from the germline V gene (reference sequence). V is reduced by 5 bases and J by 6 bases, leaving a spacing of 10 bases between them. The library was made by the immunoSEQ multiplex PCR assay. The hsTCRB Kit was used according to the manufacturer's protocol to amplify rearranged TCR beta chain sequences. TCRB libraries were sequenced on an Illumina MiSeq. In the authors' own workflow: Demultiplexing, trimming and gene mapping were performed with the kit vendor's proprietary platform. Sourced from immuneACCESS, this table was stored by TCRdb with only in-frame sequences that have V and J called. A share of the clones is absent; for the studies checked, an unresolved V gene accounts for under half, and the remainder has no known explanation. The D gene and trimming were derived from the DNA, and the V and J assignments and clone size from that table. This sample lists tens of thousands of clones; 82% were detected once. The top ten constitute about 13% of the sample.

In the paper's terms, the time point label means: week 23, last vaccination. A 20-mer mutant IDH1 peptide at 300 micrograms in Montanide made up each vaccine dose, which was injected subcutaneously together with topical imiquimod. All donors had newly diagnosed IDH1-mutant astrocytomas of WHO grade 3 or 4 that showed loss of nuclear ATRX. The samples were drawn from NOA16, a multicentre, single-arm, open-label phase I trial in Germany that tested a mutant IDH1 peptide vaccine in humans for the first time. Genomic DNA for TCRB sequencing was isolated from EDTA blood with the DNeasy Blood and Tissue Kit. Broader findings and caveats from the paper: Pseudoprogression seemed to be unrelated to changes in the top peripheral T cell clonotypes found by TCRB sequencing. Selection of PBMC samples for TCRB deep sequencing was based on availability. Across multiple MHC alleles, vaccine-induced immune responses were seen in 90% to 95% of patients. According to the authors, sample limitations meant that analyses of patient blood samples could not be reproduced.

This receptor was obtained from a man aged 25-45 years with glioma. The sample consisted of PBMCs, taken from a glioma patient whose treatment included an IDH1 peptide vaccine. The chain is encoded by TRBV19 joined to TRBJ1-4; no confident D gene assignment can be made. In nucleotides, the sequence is TGTGCCAGTAGTCTCCGGGGTTATGAAAAACTGTTTTTT. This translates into CASSLRGYEKLFF.